The 32 T cell receptor beta chains listed next were all sequenced from one sample in a study of CD8 T cells in ankylosing spondylitis (dated by TCRdb to about 2017). The library was built by means of 5' RACE. The sample was run on an Illumina HiSeq 2500. TCRdb cleaned the public reads at Q25 with fastp, built clones with MiXCR and kept in-frame beta chains. Entries are consolidated by CDR3 protein sequence, retaining the most common genes and DNA. The sample records around 210,000 distinct CDR3 sequences, under 8.5% of which are singletons. Approximately 5% of the sample belongs to the ten largest clones. Sequences were obtained from blood, either unsorted or a sorted T cell fraction (not recorded which). These receptors originate from a female donor with ankylosing spondylitis or in good health (not recorded which).

This clonotype was recorded many times. The DNA of the CDR3 is TGTGCCAGCAGCTTGTCGGGGCAACTTGCGGGAGGGCCCGGTGGGGCCAACGTCCTGACTTTC. Its protein is CASSLSGQLAGGPGGANVLTF. V gene TRBV5-4 combines with J gene TRBJ2-6; 9 nucleotides align to TRBD2. Trimming took 1 base from V and 3 from J; bases not matched to a gene: 17. Germline assignment: CDR1 SGHNT and CDR2 YYREEE (reference sequence). The CDR3 sequence is 21 residues long.

This clonotype was counted at least ten times. The chain combines TRBV5-1 with TRBJ2-1; the match to TRBD2 covers 7 bases. The germline V gene encodes CDR1 SGHRS and CDR2 YFSETQ. This CDR3 comprises 15 residues. V trimming: 0 bases; J trimming: 6 bases; junction bases outside the gene matches: 6. CDR3 coding DNA: TGCGCCAGCAGCTTGGCTGGCGGGAGTGGCAATGAGCAGTTCTTC. Protein product: CASSLAGGSGNEQFF.

The sample holds many counts of this clonotype. The chain is built from TRBV5-1 and TRBJ1-2; 7 bases are a match to TRBD1. Germline values: CDR1 SGHRS, CDR2 YFSETQ. The CDR3 is made up of 13 amino acids. V lost 4 bases, J lost 4 bases, and 4 bases stayed unmatched. CDR3 in DNA: TGCGCCAGCAGCATTGGGACAGTCTATGGCTACACCTTC. Encoded protein: CASSIGTVYGYTF.

This clonotype was seen only a few times. This chain connects TRBV20-1 to TRBJ1-6; TRBD1 matches 7 bases. CDR3 length: 15 residues. The V gene's germline CDR1 is DFQATT and CDR2 SNEGSKA (reference sequence). The V gene end was trimmed by 1 base and the J gene end by 7 bases; junction bases not matched to a gene: 7. The CDR3 loop is CSARVQGQINSPLHF. For the CDR3, the DNA is TGCAGTGCTAGAGTACAGGGACAGATAAATTCACCCCTCCACTTT.

Many counts were recorded for this clonotype. The chain has TRBV15 and TRBJ2-3, with D unclear. The CDR3 contains 13 residues. Trimming removed 0 bases at V and 6 bases at J, with 7 bases between. Germline CDR1 and CDR2: LNHNV and YYDKDF (reference sequence). In DNA form, the CDR3 reads TGTGCCACCAGCAGAGAGGCGATGGATACGCAGTATTTT. Protein sequence: CATSREAMDTQYF.

This clonotype was seen many times. The chain recombines TRBV7-2 with TRBJ2-3; a possible D gene is TRBD2 (6 bases). Germline loops: CDR1 SGHTA, CDR2 FQGNSA. The CDR3 is made up of 14 amino acids. The V end lost 7 bases, the J end lost 5 bases, and 16 bases lay between the germline ends. The CDR3 reads CASTRTPGGDTQYF. The CDR3 DNA sequence: TGTGCCAGCACCCGGACCCCCGGGGGAGATACGCAGTATTTT.

Comments on this clonotype: A read error may explain this, as a much larger clone is one base away. The gene calls are TRBV12-3 or TRBV12-4 and TRBJ1-2; 7 nucleotides match TRBD1. CDR3 length: 16 residues. Here the CDR3 DNA reads TGTGCCAGCATTCTCTCATCGGGACAGCTAGGCTATGCCTACACCTTC. Its protein product is CASILSSGQLGYAYTF.

This clonotype was observed at least ten times. This chain joins TRBV29-1 and TRBJ2-1; D might be TRBD2 (7 bases). Between the trimmed V and J ends, which lost 4 bases and 7 bases, there was a span of 14 bases. The CDR3 length is 13 residues. The germline CDR1 and CDR2 sequences are SQVTM and ANQGSEA. This CDR3 reads CSVGLGGGNEQFF. DNA of the CDR3: TGCAGCGTTGGATTAGGGGGGGGAAATGAGCAGTTCTTC.

In this sample, this clonotype turned up many times. J is TRBJ1-1 and V is TRBV28; unclear D gene. The CDR3 totals 14 residues. V was clipped by 2 bases and J by 1 base, with 8 bases between them. CDR1 and CDR2 from the germline V gene are MDHEN and SYDVKM. CDR3 region: CASSLVTWNTEAFF. The CDR3 DNA reads as TGTGCCAGCAGTTTAGTCACATGGAACACTGAAGCTTTCTTT. The full variable domain, completed using reference TRBV28 and TRBJ1-1, is DVKVTQSSRYLVKRTGEKVFLECVQDMDHENMFWYRQDPGLGLRLIYFSYDVKMKEKGDIPEGYSVSREKKERFSLILESASTNQTSMYLCASSLVTWNTEAFFGQGTRLTVV.

This clonotype was counted ten times or more. The chain couples TRBV2 to TRBJ2-7; 9 bases align to TRBD2. The CDR3 consists of 14 residues. J was trimmed by 7 bases and V by 7 bases; bases with no gene match: 11. CDR1 SNHLY and CDR2 FYNNEI come from the germline V gene. CDR3 bases: TGTGCCAGCACCTTAGCGGGAGTCATGGGTGAGCAGTACTTC. This gives the protein CASTLAGVMGEQYF.

This clonotype was seen many times. The DNA for the CDR3 is TGTGCCATCAGTGAACCCCGGGGACTATACAATGAGCAGTTCTTC. It codes for CAISEPRGLYNEQFF. V gene TRBV10-3 combines with J gene TRBJ2-1, with TRBD2 matching 7 bases. Germline loops: CDR1 ENHRY, CDR2 SYGVKD. After removal of 3 bases from V and 4 bases from J, the junction contained 6 bases not matched to a gene. The CDR3 extends over 15 amino acids.

This clonotype was counted many times. The rearrangement links TRBV20-1 to TRBJ2-5, with 10 bases that match TRBD1. This CDR3 region has 15 residues. With V trimmed by 0 bases and J by 7 bases, 8 bases remained unmatched. In germline, CDR1 is DFQATT, CDR2 SNEGSKA (reference sequence). This CDR3 reads CSARDPDRGRATQYF. The CDR3 coding sequence is TGCAGTGCTAGAGATCCCGACAGGGGGCGGGCGACCCAGTACTTC.

The rearrangement uses TRBV7-9 and TRBJ2-1; a possible D gene is TRBD1 (6 bases). The CDR3 runs 14 residues. Germline values: CDR1 SEHNR, CDR2 FQNEAQ (reference sequence). V lost 1 base and J lost 6, with 10 bases in between. The CDR3 loop reads CASSLVGQFNEQFF. In DNA form, the CDR3 reads TGTGCCAGCAGCTTAGTAGGACAGTTCAATGAGCAGTTCTTC.

This clonotype was observed a few times. The chain combines TRBV7-3 with TRBJ2-3, with D unresolved. V was cut by 1 base and J by 2 bases, with 10 bases left in between. Per the germline V gene, CDR1 is SGHTA and CDR2 is FQGTGA. The CDR3 runs 15 residues. The CDR3 region has the DNA TGTGCCAGCAGCTTAATGGGTCTTTCCACAGATACGCAGTATTTT. Protein: CASSLMGLSTDTQYF.

Turning to this clonotype: Just one base apart from a much larger clone, this may be a read error. The V gene is TRBV5-1, the J gene TRBJ1-3, with D hard to call. The CDR3 contains 14 residues. Germline loops: CDR1 SGHRS, CDR2 YFSETQ. The CDR3 region is CASTGTGNGTTIYF. The DNA of the CDR3 is TGCGCCAGCACGGGTACGGGAAATGGAACCACCATATATTTT.

This clonotype was found many times. The chain couples TRBV24-1 to TRBJ2-1; D assignment may be TRBD1 or TRBD2 (5 bases each). V gave up 7 bases and J gave up 3 bases, with 9 bases separating them. This CDR3 has 13 residues. Germline-derived CDR1 and CDR2 are KGHDR and SFDVKD. For the CDR3, the DNA is TGTGCCACCAGGGAGGACATCTACAATGAGCAGTTCTTC. Its protein is CATREDIYNEQFF.

Ten or more counts support this clonotype. The chain is built from TRBV3-1 and TRBJ2-5; 8 bases fit TRBD2. V lost 5 bases and J lost 2; bases outside the gene matches: 7. The CDR3 has 15 amino acids. The V gene's germline CDR1 is LGHDT and CDR2 YNNKEL (reference sequence). The CDR3 DNA sequence: TGTGCCAGCAGCATAAGCGGGAGAAGGCAAGAGACCCAGTACTTC. This translates into CASSISGRRQETQYF.

Ten or more counts support this clonotype. The genes are TRBV6-2 or TRBV6-3 and TRBJ2-7, with 9 bases matching TRBD2. This CDR3 is 13 amino acids long. After removal of 7 bases from V and 3 bases from J, the junction contained 4 bases not matched to a gene. Germline lookup yields CDR1 MNHEY and CDR2 SVGEGT. CDR3 DNA sequence: TGTGCCAGCACCCTTAGCGGGAGCTACGAGCAGTACTTC. It translates to CASTLSGSYEQYF.

This clonotype was seen ten or more times. This sequence joins TRBV5-1 and TRBJ1-4, with a possible D match to TRBD1 (5 bases). The CDR3 length is 14 residues. The V gene's germline CDR1 is SGHRS and CDR2 YFSETQ. Trimming took 6 bases from V and 3 from J, leaving 12 bases between them. The CDR3 DNA is TGCGCCAGCACCCGGGGGGATTCTAATGAAAAACTGTTTTTT. As protein: CASTRGDSNEKLFF.

This clonotype was recorded at least ten times. V usage is TRBV20-1 and J usage is TRBJ2-5; 13 bases are a match to TRBD2. CDR1 is DFQATT and CDR2 is SNEGSKA in the germline V gene (reference sequence). J was trimmed by 1 base and V by 1 base; bases with no gene match: 12. The CDR3 sequence is 19 residues long. CDR3 loop: CSARVPLAGGRGGQETQYF. DNA of the CDR3: TGCAGTGCTAGAGTCCCACTAGCGGGAGGGCGCGGGGGCCAAGAGACCCAGTACTTC.

This clonotype showed up many times. The chain employs TRBV5-1 and TRBJ2-1; D uncertain. V was clipped by 7 bases and J by 6 bases, with 14 bases between them. Germline V lookup: CDR1 SGHRS, CDR2 YFSETQ. The CDR3 covers 13 residues. The CDR3 coding sequence is TGCGCCAGCTCAAGGCTACTCGGCAATGAGCAGTTCTTC. Protein product: CASSRLLGNEQFF.

At least ten counts were recorded for this clonotype. The chain couples TRBV20-1 to TRBJ2-7; 9 bases match TRBD2. V lost 3 bases to trimming and J lost 4 bases; unmatched junction nucleotides: 7. Germline values: CDR1 DFQATT, CDR2 SNEGSKA (reference sequence). CDR3 length equals 14 residues. CDR3 loop: CSASPAGGKYEQYF. CDR3 sequence (DNA): TGCAGTGCTAGTCCCGCGGGAGGGAAGTACGAGCAGTACTTC.

This clonotype was detected ten times or more. The genes are TRBV9 and TRBJ2-3, with TRBD2 as a possible D gene (6 bases). Between the trimmed V and J ends, which lost 3 bases and 9 bases, there was a span of 14 bases. Germline V gives CDR1 SGDLS, CDR2 YYNGEE. The CDR3 is 13 residues long. The CDR3 sequence is CASSGSGGRTQYF. DNA for the CDR3: TGTGCCAGCAGCGGGAGTGGAGGGCGAACGCAGTATTTT.

The table lists this clonotype with many counts. The chain combines TRBV20-1 with TRBJ2-7; tentative D call: TRBD1 (6 bases). Germline V gene data show CDR1 as DFQATT and CDR2 as SNEGSKA (reference sequence). The CDR3 contains 12 residues. V lost 5 bases and J 7 bases, leaving 15 bases between the germline ends. The CDR3 here is CSARDRSTEQYF. The DNA of the CDR3 is TGCAGTGCTCGCGACAGGTCTACGGAGCAGTACTTC.

This clonotype appeared many times. The V and J genes are TRBV19 and TRBJ2-7; TRBD2 agrees at 7 bases. Germline CDR1 and CDR2: LNHDA and SQIVND (reference sequence). Losses at the gene ends were 5 bases for V and 3 bases for J; bases not matched to a gene: 10. The CDR3 runs to 15 residues. The CDR3 DNA reads as TGTGCCAGTAGTTTCAGCGGGATCCCTTTCTACGAGCAGTACTTC. As protein: CASSFSGIPFYEQYF.

This clonotype was picked up many times. The chain links TRBV5-1 to TRBJ1-2; 10 bases line up with TRBD1. With V trimmed by 3 bases and J by 0 bases, 8 bases remained unmatched. The CDR3 is 17 amino acids. CDR1 SGHRS and CDR2 YFSETQ come from the germline V gene. CDR3 residues: CASSWKDRGGSNYGYTF. The CDR3 DNA reads as TGCGCCAGCAGCTGGAAGGACAGGGGGGGTTCTAACTATGGCTACACCTTC.

This clonotype was seen at least ten times. The V gene is TRBV6-2 or TRBV6-3, the J gene TRBJ2-7; maybe TRBD1 (5 bases). Trimming left V 1 base short and J 3 bases short, with 7 bases between. The CDR3 is 13 residues long. Germline V gene data show CDR1 as MNHEY and CDR2 as SVGEGT. CDR3 amino acids: CASSYYGHYEQYF. The CDR3, as DNA: TGTGCCAGCAGTTACTACGGACACTACGAGCAGTACTTC.

This clonotype was counted between two and nine times. The chain links TRBV4-2 to TRBJ2-1; 10 bases match TRBD2. The J segment lost 2 bases and the V segment lost 4 bases, leaving 5 bases of the junction unmatched. Germline V lookup: CDR1 LGHNA, CDR2 YNFKEQ. The CDR3 is 16 amino acids. The CDR3 reads CASSPLAGVTYNEQFF. Here the CDR3 DNA reads TGTGCCAGCAGCCCCCTAGCGGGAGTAACCTACAATGAGCAGTTCTTC.

This clonotype was picked up many times. The gene calls are TRBV5-5 and TRBJ1-5; D unclear. Germline CDR1 is SGHKS and CDR2 is YYEKEE (reference sequence). Trimming cost V 0 bases and J 4 bases, with 8 bases left between them. The CDR3 spans 14 residues. The DNA of the CDR3 is TGTGCCAGCAGCTTGGAGGCGGAAAATCAGCCCCAGCATTTT. Its protein is CASSLEAENQPQHF.

This clonotype was seen ten or more times. J is TRBJ2-7 and V is TRBV4-3, with 13 bases matching TRBD2. V was pared by 1 base and J by 5 bases, with 8 bases of the junction left unmatched. Germline lookup yields CDR1 LGHNA and CDR2 YSLEER. The CDR3 totals 17 residues. The CDR3 loop is CASSQARTSGSSHEQYF. DNA of the CDR3: TGCGCCAGCAGCCAAGCAAGGACTAGCGGGAGTAGCCACGAGCAGTACTTC.

This clonotype was seen at least ten times. The V gene is TRBV10-3, the J gene TRBJ2-5, with a tentative D call TRBD2 (6 bases). Germline V CDR1 and CDR2: ENHRY, SYGVKD. This CDR3 comprises 15 residues. V was cut by 0 bases and J by 3 bases, with 11 bases left in between. CDR3 coding DNA: TGTGCCATCAGTGAGTCCGGTAGCGGCAAAGAGACCCAGTACTTC. As protein: CAISESGSGKETQYF.

This clonotype was counted at least ten times. The chain recombines TRBV20-1 with TRBJ2-7; TRBD1 matches 8 bases. The CDR3 has 14 amino acids. The V segment lost 5 bases and the J segment 4 bases; nucleotides outside the gene matches: 10. Germline CDR1 and CDR2: DFQATT and SNEGSKA (reference sequence). The DNA of the CDR3 is TGCAGTGCTCACGAGGACAGGGACTTTTACGAGCAGTACTTC. Translating gives CSAHEDRDFYEQYF.